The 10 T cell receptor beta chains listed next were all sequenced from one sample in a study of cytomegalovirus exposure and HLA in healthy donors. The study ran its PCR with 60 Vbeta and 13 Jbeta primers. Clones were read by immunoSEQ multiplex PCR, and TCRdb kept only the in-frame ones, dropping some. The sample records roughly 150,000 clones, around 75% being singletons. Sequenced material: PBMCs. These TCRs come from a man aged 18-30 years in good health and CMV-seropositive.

DNA of the CDR3: TGTGCCAGCACCCCAGGGACTAGCGGCTCCTACGAGCAGTACTTC. Its translation: CASTPGTSGSYEQYF. The chain couples TRBV9 to TRBJ2-7; 11 bases match TRBD2. This CDR3 spans 15 amino acids. J lost 0 bases, V lost 6 bases, and 5 bases had no gene match. CDR1 and CDR2 from the germline V gene are SGDLS and YYNGEE. The entire variable domain, with the rest obtained from reference TRBV9 and TRBJ2-7, is as follows: DSGVTQTPKHLITATGQRVTLRCSPRSGDLSVYWYQQSLDQGLQFLIQYYNGEERAKGNILERFSAQQFPDLHSELNLSSLELGDSALYFCASTPGTSGSYEQYFGPGTRLTVT.

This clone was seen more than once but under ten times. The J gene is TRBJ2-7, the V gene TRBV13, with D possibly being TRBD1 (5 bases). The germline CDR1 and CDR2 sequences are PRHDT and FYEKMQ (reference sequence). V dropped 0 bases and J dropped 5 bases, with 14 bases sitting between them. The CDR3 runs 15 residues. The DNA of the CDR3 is TGTGCCAGCAGCTTAGGATCGGGCAGGGTCGACGAGCAGTACTTC. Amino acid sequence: CASSLGSGRVDEQYF.

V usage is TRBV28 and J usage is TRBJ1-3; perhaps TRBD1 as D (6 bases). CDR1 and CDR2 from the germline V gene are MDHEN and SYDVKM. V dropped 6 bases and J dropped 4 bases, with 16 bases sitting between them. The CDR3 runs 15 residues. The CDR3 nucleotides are TGTGCCAGCAGCCTAAAGGGGGGGATAGGAAACACCATATATTTT. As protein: CASSLKGGIGNTIYF.

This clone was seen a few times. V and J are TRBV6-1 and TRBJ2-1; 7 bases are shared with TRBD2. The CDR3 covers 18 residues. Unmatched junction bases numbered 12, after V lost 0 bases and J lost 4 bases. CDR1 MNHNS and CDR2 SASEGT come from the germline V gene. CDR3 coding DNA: TGTGCCAGCAGTGAAGCGGGGGGGATCGGTAGCTATTACAATGAGCAGTTCTTC. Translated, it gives CASSEAGGIGSYYNEQFF.

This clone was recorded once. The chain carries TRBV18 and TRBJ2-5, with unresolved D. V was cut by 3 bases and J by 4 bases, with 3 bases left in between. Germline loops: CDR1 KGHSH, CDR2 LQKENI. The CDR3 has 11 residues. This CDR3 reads CASSPGETQYF. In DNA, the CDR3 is TGTGCCAGCTCACCCGGAGAGACCCAGTACTTC.

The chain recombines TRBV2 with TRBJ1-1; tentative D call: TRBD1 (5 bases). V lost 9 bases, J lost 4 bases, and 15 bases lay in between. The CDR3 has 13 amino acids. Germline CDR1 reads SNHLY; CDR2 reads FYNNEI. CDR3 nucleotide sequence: TGTGCCAGGGCTACACAGGCGAGCACTGAAGCTTTCTTT. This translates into CARATQASTEAFF.

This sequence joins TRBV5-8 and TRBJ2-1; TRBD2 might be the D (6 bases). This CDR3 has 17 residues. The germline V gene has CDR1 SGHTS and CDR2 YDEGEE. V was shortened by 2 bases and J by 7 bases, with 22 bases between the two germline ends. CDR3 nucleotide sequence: TGTGCCAGCAGCTTTCCGGGGGTACGGGAAGGTCGGAATGAGCAGTTCTTC. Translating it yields CASSFPGVREGRNEQFF.

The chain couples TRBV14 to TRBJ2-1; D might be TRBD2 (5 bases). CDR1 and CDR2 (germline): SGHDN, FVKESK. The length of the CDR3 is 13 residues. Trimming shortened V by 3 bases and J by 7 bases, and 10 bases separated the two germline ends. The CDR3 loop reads CASSQRAANEQFF. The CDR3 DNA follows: TGTGCCAGCAGCCAGAGAGCGGCTAATGAGCAGTTCTTC.

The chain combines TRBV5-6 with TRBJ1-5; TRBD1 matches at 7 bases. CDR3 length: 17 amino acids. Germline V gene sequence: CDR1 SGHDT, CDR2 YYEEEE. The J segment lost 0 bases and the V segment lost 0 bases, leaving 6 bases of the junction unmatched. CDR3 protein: CASSLVDRSNSNQPQHF. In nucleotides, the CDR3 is TGTGCCAGCAGCTTGGTGGACAGGTCTAATAGCAATCAGCCCCAGCATTTT.

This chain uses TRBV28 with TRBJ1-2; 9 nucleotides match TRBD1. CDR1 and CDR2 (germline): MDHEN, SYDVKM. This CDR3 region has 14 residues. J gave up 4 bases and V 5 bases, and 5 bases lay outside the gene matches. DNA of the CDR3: TGTGCCAGCAGTGGGACAGGGTTGTCCTATGGCTACACCTTC. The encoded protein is CASSGTGLSYGYTF.